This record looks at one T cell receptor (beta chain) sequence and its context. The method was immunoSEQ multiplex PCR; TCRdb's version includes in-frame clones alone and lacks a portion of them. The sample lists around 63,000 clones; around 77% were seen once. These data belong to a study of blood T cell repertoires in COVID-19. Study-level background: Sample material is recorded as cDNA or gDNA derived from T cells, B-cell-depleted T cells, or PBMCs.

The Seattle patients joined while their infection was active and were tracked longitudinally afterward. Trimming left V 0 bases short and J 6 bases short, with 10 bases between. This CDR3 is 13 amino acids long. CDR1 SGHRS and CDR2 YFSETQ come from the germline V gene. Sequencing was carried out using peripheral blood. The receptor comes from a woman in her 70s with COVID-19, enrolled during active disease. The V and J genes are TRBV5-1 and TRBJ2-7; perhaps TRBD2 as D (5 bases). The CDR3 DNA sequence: TGCGCCAGCAGCTTGGATCTTGAGGGCGAGCAGTACTTC. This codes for CASSLDLEGEQYF.